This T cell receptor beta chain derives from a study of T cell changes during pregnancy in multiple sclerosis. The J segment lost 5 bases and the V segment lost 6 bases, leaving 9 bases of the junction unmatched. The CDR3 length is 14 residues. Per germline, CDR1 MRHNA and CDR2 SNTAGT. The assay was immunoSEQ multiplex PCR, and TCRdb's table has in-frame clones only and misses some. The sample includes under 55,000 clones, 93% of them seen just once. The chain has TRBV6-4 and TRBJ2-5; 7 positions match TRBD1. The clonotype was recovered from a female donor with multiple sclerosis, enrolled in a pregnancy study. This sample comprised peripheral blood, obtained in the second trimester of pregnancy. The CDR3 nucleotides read TGTGCCAGCAGCCTAACCGGGACAGAGGAGACCCAGTACTTC. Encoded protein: CASSLTGTEETQYF.